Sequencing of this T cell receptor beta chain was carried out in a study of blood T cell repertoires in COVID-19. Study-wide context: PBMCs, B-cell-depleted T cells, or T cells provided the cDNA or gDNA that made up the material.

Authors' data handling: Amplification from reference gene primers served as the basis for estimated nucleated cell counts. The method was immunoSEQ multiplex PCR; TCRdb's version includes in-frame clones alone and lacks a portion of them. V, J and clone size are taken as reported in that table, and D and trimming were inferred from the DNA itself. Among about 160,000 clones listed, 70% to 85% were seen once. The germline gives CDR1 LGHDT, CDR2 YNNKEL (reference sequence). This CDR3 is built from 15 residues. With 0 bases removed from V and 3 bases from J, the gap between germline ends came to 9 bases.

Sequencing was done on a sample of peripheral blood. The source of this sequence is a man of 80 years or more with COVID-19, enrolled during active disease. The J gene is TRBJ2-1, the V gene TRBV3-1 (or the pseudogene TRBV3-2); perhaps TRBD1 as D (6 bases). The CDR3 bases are TGTGCCAGCAGCCAAGACGGGACAAGCTACAATGAGCAGTTCTTC. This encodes CASSQDGTSYNEQFF.